The following is a T cell receptor (beta chain) sequence with its context. The data were taken from a study of blood T cells in healthy people across ages. V was pared by 6 bases and J by 2 bases, with 17 bases between. Germline V gene lookup returns CDR1 LGHNA and CDR2 YSLEER. The CDR3 is 16 residues long. Primed by a sample-barcoded 5' primer and a J-beta primer mix, a second PCR proceeded for about 7 to 12 cycles. TCRdb re-analysed the 5' RACE reads in MiXCR, keeping a single row per CDR3 protein. The table lists some 690,000 distinct CDR3 sequences, roughly 20% of them singletons. The chain combines TRBV4-3 with TRBJ2-1, with a weak D call TRBD2 (5 bases). The TCR sequence derives from a man between 65 and 85 years old in good health. The sequenced sample was blood. The CDR3 sequence is CASSQTSEGAYNEQFF. The CDR3 DNA reads TGCGCCAGCAGTCAAACTTCTGAGGGTGCCTACAATGAGCAGTTCTTC.